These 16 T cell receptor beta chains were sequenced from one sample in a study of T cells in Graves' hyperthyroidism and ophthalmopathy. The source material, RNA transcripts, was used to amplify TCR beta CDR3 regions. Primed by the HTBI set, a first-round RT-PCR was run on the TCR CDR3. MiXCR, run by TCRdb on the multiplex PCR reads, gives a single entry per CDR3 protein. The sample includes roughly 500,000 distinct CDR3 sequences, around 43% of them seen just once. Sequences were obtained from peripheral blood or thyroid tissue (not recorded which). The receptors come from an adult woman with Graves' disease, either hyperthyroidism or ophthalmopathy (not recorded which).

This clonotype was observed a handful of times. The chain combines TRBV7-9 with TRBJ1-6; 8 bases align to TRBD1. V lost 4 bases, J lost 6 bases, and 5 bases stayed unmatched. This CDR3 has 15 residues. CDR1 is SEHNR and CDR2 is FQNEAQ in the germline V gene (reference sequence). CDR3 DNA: TGTGCCAGCAGCTCGCGACAGGGGAGTAATTCACCCCTCCACTTT. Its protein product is CASSSRQGSNSPLHF.

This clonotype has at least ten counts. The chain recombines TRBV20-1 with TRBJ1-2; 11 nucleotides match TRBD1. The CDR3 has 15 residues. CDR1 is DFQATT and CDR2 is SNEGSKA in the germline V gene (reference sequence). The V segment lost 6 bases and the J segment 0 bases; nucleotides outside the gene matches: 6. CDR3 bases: TGCAGTGCCCGGGACAGGGGGAGGCCTAACTATGGCTACACCTTC. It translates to CSARDRGRPNYGYTF.

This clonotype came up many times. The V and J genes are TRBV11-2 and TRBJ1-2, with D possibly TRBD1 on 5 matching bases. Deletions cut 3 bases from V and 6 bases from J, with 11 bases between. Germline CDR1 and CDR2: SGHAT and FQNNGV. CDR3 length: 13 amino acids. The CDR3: CASSFWGMDGYTF. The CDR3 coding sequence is TGTGCCAGCAGCTTTTGGGGGATGGATGGCTACACCTTC.

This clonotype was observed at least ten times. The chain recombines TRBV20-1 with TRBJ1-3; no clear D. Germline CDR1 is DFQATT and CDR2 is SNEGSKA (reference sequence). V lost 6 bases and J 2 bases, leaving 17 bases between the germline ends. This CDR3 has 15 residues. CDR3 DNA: TGCAGTGCCCCCAACCGACGGAAAACTGGAAACACCATATATTTT. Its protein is CSAPNRRKTGNTIYF.

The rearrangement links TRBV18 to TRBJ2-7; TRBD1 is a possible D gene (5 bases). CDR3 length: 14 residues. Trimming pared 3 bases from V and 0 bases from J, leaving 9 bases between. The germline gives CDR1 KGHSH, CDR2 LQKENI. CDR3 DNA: TGTGCCAGCTCACCCCTTGACAGCTCCTACGAGCAGTACTTC. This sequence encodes CASSPLDSSYEQYF.

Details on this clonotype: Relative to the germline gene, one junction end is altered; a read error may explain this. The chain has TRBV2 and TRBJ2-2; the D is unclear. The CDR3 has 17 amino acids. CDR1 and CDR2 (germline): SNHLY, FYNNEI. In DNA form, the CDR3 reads TGTGCCAGCAGTCCTACGGGTATCAGTGGAAACACCAGGGAGCTGTTTTTT. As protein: CASSPTGISGNTRELFF.

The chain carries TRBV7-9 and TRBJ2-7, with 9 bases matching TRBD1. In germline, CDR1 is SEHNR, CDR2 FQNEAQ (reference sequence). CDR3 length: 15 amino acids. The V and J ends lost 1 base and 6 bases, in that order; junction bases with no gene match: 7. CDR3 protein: CASSLVRTGGSEQYF. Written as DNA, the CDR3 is TGTGCCAGCAGCTTAGTACGAACAGGGGGCAGCGAGCAGTACTTC. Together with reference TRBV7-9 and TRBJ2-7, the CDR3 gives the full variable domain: DTGVSQNPRHKITKRGQNVTFRCDPISEHNRLYWYRQTLGQGPEFLTYFQNEAQLEKSRLLSDRFSAERPKGSFSTLEIQRTEQGDSAMYLCASSLVRTGGSEQYFGPGTRLTVT.

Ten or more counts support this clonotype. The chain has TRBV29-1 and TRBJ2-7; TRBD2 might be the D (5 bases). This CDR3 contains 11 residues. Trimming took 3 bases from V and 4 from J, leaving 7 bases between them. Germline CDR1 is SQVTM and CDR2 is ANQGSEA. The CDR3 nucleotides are TGCAGCGTTGATCGGGGTTACGAGCAGTACTTC. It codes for CSVDRGYEQYF.

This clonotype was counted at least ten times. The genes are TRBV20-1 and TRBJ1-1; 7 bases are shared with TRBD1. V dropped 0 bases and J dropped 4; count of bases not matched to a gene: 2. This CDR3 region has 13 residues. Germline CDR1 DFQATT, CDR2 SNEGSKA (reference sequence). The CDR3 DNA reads TGCAGTGCTAGAGACAACAGGGGCACTGAAGCTTTCTTT. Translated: CSARDNRGTEAFF.

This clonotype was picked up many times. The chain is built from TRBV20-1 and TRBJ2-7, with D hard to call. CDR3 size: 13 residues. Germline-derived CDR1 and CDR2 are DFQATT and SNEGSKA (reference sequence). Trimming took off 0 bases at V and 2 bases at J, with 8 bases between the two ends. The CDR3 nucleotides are TGCAGTGCTAGAGATCGGCTGCCCTACGAGCAGTACTTC. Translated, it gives CSARDRLPYEQYF.

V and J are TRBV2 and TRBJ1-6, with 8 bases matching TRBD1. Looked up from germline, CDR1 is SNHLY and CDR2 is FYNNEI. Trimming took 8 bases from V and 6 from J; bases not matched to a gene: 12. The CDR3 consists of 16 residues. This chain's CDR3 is CASRDRRYDSNSPLHF. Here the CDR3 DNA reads TGTGCCAGCCGGGACAGGCGATATGATAGTAATTCACCCCTCCACTTT.

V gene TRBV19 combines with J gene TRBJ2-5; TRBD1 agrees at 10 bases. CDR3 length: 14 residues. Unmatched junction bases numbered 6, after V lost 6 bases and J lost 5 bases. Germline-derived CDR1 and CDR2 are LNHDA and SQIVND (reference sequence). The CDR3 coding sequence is TGTGCCAGTAGCGGACAGGGGGGCGAGGAGACCCAGTACTTC. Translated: CASSGQGGEETQYF.

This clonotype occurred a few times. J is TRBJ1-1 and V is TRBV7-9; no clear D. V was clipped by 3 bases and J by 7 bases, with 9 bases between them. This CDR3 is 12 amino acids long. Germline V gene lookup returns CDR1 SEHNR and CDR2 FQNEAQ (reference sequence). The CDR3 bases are TGTGCCAGCAGCTTGGGCCACCGTGAAGCTTTCTTT. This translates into CASSLGHREAFF.

CDR3 bases: TGCGCCAGCAGCGAGGGACAGGGAGACTATGGCTACACCTTC. Protein: CASSEGQGDYGYTF. The chain carries TRBV5-1 and TRBJ1-2; the match to TRBD1 covers 9 bases. The junction had 4 bases not matched to a gene; V was cut back by 4 bases and J by 3 bases. Germline values: CDR1 SGHRS, CDR2 YFSETQ. This CDR3 is 14 amino acids long.

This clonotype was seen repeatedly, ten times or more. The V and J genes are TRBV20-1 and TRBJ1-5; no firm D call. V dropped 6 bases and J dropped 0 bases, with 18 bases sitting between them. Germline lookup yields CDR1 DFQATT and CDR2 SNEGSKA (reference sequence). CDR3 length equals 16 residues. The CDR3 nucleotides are TGCAGTGCCGACGTCCTTAGATGGGGTAGCAATCAGCCCCAGCATTTT. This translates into CSADVLRWGSNQPQHF.

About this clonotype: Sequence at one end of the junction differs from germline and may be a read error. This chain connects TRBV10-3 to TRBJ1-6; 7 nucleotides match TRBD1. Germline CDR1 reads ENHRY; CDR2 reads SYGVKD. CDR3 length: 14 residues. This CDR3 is CARPTGSYNSPLPF. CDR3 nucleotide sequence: TGTGCTAGACCGACAGGGTCTTATAATTCACCCCTCCCCTTT.